This T cell receptor beta chain was retrieved from a study of Ad26.COV2.S vaccination and SARS-CoV-2 variants. This CDR3 has 15 amino acids. Germline CDR1 reads SGHVS; CDR2 reads FQNEAQ. V lost 1 base, J lost 4 bases, and 13 bases lay in between. Described treatment: 19 received Ad26.COV2.S at low or high dose, single or two shots; several received placebo; per-sample allocation not given. Day 63 after the first injection of vaccine or placebo was the sampling time. Sequencing was performed with immunoSEQ multiplex PCR; in TCRdb, only in-frame clones are kept and a portion is missing. Among around 340,000 clones listed, more than 85% were seen once.

This chain connects TRBV7-8 to TRBJ2-5; a possible D gene is TRBD1 (6 bases). Sequencing was performed on peripheral blood, taken in a trial of Ad26.COV2.S vaccine versus placebo. The TCR sequence derives from a person aged 18-60 years who received the Ad26.COV2.S COVID-19 vaccine or a placebo. Written as DNA, the CDR3 is TGTGCCAGCAGCTTAGGCAACAGGGTACGAGAGACCCAGTACTTC. Amino acid sequence: CASSLGNRVRETQYF.